These T cell receptor beta chains were read from a single sample in a study of cytomegalovirus exposure and HLA in healthy donors. TCRdb's copy holds only in-frame clones and misses some; the assay was immunoSEQ multiplex PCR. The table records 100,000 to 150,000 clones, 55% to 75% of them present only once. Source material: PBMCs. These TCRs come from a woman aged 40 to 49 in good health and CMV-seropositive. Each CDR3 is given with its conserved first and last residue. The order of the fields is D gene, V gene, clone size, J gene, CDR3 length, CDR3 protein, CDR3 DNA. A D gene is named only where the DNA matches it firmly. Size tells how often a clone was seen (once, few, many) or the class of an expanded clone, and some rows leave it out.

D: -
V: TRBV5-1
size: -
J: TRBJ2-7
length: 14
CDR3: CASSLEWGRYEQYF
DNA: TGCGCCAGCAGCTTGGAGTGGGGGCGATACGAGCAGTACTTC

D: -
V: TRBV15
size: -
J: TRBJ2-3
length: 14
CDR3: CATSRGLVADTQYF
DNA: TGTGCCACCAGCAGAGGACTAGTCGCAGATACGCAGTATTTT

D: -
V: TRBV5-5
size: -
J: TRBJ2-1
length: 12
CDR3: CASSPRPDNRFF
DNA: TGTGCCAGCAGCCCCCGGCCAGACAACCGGTTCTTC

D: -
V: TRBV2
size: -
J: TRBJ2-4
length: 16
CDR3: CASSEALPGAKNIQYF
DNA: TGTGCCAGCAGTGAAGCGCTTCCCGGGGCCAAAAACATTCAGTACTTC

D: -
V: TRBV6-5
size: -
J: TRBJ1-1
length: 14
CDR3: CASSYSTPRAEAFF
DNA: TGTGCCAGCAGTTACTCGACCCCCAGGGCTGAAGCTTTCTTT

D: -
V: TRBV2
size: few
J: TRBJ1-5
length: 15
CDR3: CASSLTGWSNQPQHF
DNA: TGTGCCAGCAGTCTTACAGGGTGGAGCAATCAGCCCCAGCATTTT

D: TRBD1
V: TRBV9
size: -
J: TRBJ1-1
length: 15
CDR3: CASSVTGGLNTEAFF
DNA: TGTGCCAGCAGCGTGACAGGGGGCTTGAACACTGAAGCTTTCTTT

D: TRBD2
V: TRBV4-1
size: -
J: TRBJ2-1
length: 18
CDR3: CASSHQTGLAGGVNEQFF
DNA: TGCGCCAGCAGCCACCAAACGGGACTAGCGGGGGGGGTGAATGAGCAGTTCTTC

D: TRBD1
V: TRBV5-6
size: -
J: TRBJ2-2
length: 15
CDR3: CASSWGTGDTGELFF
DNA: TGTGCCAGCAGCTGGGGGACAGGGGATACCGGGGAGCTGTTTTTT

D: -
V: TRBV28
size: -
J: TRBJ1-2
length: 13
CDR3: CASKLGQAYGYTF
DNA: TGTGCCAGCAAACTTGGCCAGGCCTATGGCTACACCTTC

D: -
V: TRBV27
size: -
J: TRBJ2-1
length: 11
CDR3: CASSRGTEQFF
DNA: TGTGCCAGCAGCCGGGGGACCGAGCAGTTCTTC

D: -
V: TRBV4-3
size: once
J: TRBJ1-2
length: 14
CDR3: CASSQASTDYGYTF
DNA: TGCGCCAGCAGCCAAGCCTCGACAGACTATGGCTACACCTTC

D: TRBD1
V: TRBV2
size: -
J: TRBJ2-7
length: 14
CDR3: CASSLGTGSYEQYF
DNA: TGTGCCAGCAGCTTAGGGACAGGGTCTTACGAGCAGTACTTC

D: TRBD1
V: TRBV2
size: -
J: TRBJ1-2
length: 14
CDR3: CASSVGQGAYGYTF
DNA: TGTGCCAGCAGTGTAGGACAGGGAGCCTATGGCTACACCTTC

D: -
V: TRBV9
size: -
J: TRBJ2-7
length: 13
CDR3: CASGPPSSYEQYF
DNA: TGTGCCAGCGGTCCGCCGAGCTCCTACGAGCAGTACTTC

D: TRBD2
V: TRBV5-4
size: -
J: TRBJ2-3
length: 16
CDR3: CASSLGTSGAGDTQYF
DNA: TGTGCCAGCAGCCTGGGGACTAGCGGGGCGGGAGATACGCAGTATTTT

D: -
V: TRBV4-1
size: -
J: TRBJ2-5
length: 15
CDR3: CASSQSLRGEETQYF
DNA: TGCGCCAGCAGCCAGTCCCTAAGAGGAGAAGAGACCCAGTACTTC

D: -
V: TRBV2
size: -
J: TRBJ2-5
length: 15
CDR3: CASSERGAGEETQYF
DNA: TGTGCCAGCAGTGAACGGGGTGCAGGGGAAGAGACCCAGTACTTC

D: TRBD1
V: TRBV5-1
size: once
J: TRBJ2-5
length: 15
CDR3: CASSSTGGRGETQYF
DNA: TGCGCCAGCAGCTCGACAGGGGGCCGAGGGGAGACCCAGTACTTC

D: -
V: TRBV7-6
size: -
J: TRBJ2-7
length: 14
CDR3: CASRGAPGSYEQYF
DNA: TGTGCCAGCAGAGGAGCCCCTGGTTCCTACGAGCAGTACTTC

D: TRBD1
V: TRBV19
size: few
J: TRBJ1-5
length: 13
CDR3: CASSWTGDQPQHF
DNA: TGTGCCAGTAGTTGGACAGGGGATCAGCCCCAGCATTTT

D: TRBD1
V: TRBV7-9
size: -
J: TRBJ1-2
length: 14
CDR3: CASSLDRVWDGYTF
DNA: TGTGCCAGCAGCTTGGACAGGGTTTGGGATGGCTACACCTTC

D: TRBD1
V: TRBV5-4
size: few
J: TRBJ1-1
length: 14
CDR3: CASSLPGGAAEAFF
DNA: TGTGCCAGCAGCTTGCCAGGGGGCGCGGCTGAAGCTTTCTTT

D: -
V: TRBV5-6
size: -
J: TRBJ1-3
length: 14
CDR3: CASSENTAGNTIYF
DNA: TGTGCCAGCAGCGAAAATACGGCTGGAAACACCATATATTTT

D: TRBD2
V: TRBV7-2
size: -
J: TRBJ2-1
length: 17
CDR3: CASSLRASGGVSNEQFF
DNA: TGTGCCAGCAGCTTAAGGGCTAGCGGGGGGGTAAGCAATGAGCAGTTCTTC

D: -
V: TRBV27
size: once
J: TRBJ2-7
length: 14
CDR3: CASSLSGHYYEQYF
DNA: TGTGCCAGCAGTTTATCGGGACACTACTACGAGCAGTACTTC

D: TRBD1
V: TRBV6-1
size: -
J: TRBJ1-2
length: 14
CDR3: CASLGQGTNYGYTF
DNA: TGTGCCAGCCTGGGACAGGGAACCAACTATGGCTACACCTTC

D: -
V: TRBV6-5
size: few
J: TRBJ1-1
length: 14
CDR3: CASSSQTGNTEAFF
DNA: TGTGCCAGCAGTTCTCAGACAGGGAACACTGAAGCTTTCTTT

D: -
V: TRBV6-5
size: -
J: TRBJ1-2
length: 15
CDR3: CASRTGTRTNYGYTF
DNA: TGTGCCAGCAGAACCGGGACACGAACTAACTATGGCTACACCTTC

D: -
V: TRBV4-1
size: -
J: TRBJ1-5
length: 16
CDR3: CASSLLWVGSNQPQHF
DNA: TGCGCCAGCAGCCTCCTCTGGGTCGGGAGCAATCAGCCCCAGCATTTT

D: TRBD1
V: TRBV19
size: -
J: TRBJ1-1
length: 14
CDR3: CASSTRQGVTEAFF
DNA: TGTGCCAGTAGTACGAGACAGGGGGTTACTGAAGCTTTCTTT

D: -
V: TRBV2
size: -
J: TRBJ2-5
length: 13
CDR3: CASAFPVKETQYF
DNA: TGTGCCAGCGCCTTCCCGGTGAAAGAGACCCAGTACTTC